The 25 T cell receptor beta chains below all came from one sample that was sequenced in a study of blood T cell repertoires in COVID-19. Data came from immunoSEQ multiplex PCR; TCRdb stores just in-frame clones and leaves some out. The profile covers almost 70,000 clones, with 80% to 90% appearing a single time and around 5% taken by the ten largest. Sequencing was performed on peripheral blood. These receptors originate from a woman between 45 and 65 years old with active COVID-19.

This clone was recorded a few times. The chain combines TRBV18 with TRBJ1-1; no definite D call. This CDR3 region has 14 residues. V was cut by 3 bases and J by 5 bases, with 13 bases left in between. CDR1 and CDR2 from the germline V gene are KGHSH and LQKENI. The CDR3 is CASSPDNGVTEAFF. The CDR3 DNA follows: TGTGCCAGCTCACCTGACAACGGGGTGACTGAAGCTTTCTTT.

The rearrangement joins TRBV30 to TRBJ2-1; TRBD2 agrees at 14 bases. With V trimmed by 5 bases and J by 10 bases, 10 bases remained unmatched. This CDR3 spans 15 amino acids. Germline CDR1 and CDR2: GTSNPN and SVGIG (reference sequence). The CDR3 region is CAWFPGLAGVNEQFF. The DNA for the CDR3 is TGTGCCTGGTTTCCGGGACTAGCGGGAGTGAACGAGCAGTTCTTC.

The chain is built from TRBV9 and TRBJ1-1, with a weak D call TRBD1 (5 bases). The CDR3 consists of 14 residues. V lost 4 bases, J lost 4 bases, and 14 bases lay in between. Germline lookup yields CDR1 SGDLS and CDR2 YYNGEE. CDR3 DNA: TGTGCCAGCAGCATTACCGGGACTCCCACTGAAGCTTTCTTT. Protein product: CASSITGTPTEAFF.

This clone was picked up one time. The chain carries TRBV5-1 and TRBJ2-2; TRBD2 matches at 8 bases. The V gene's germline CDR1 is SGHRS and CDR2 YFSETQ. This CDR3 region has 15 residues. The V segment lost 5 bases and the J segment 6 bases; nucleotides outside the gene matches: 9. The CDR3 spells CASSSPGTSSGELFF. The CDR3 DNA reads as TGCGCCAGCAGTTCTCCCGGGACTAGTTCCGGGGAGCTGTTTTTT.

The rearrangement uses TRBV20-1 and TRBJ2-2; a weak D match, TRBD2 (5 bases). The germline V gene encodes CDR1 DFQATT and CDR2 SNEGSKA (reference sequence). The CDR3 has 15 amino acids. V dropped 3 bases and J dropped 0 bases, with 11 bases sitting between them. CDR3 protein: CSASFEGANTGELFF. CDR3 DNA sequence: TGCAGTGCTAGTTTTGAGGGCGCGAACACCGGGGAGCTGTTTTTT.

DNA for the CDR3: TGTGCCAGCAAGGGCCCAATGGGACAGGGGGCGATCTACGAGCAGTACTTC. This translates into CASKGPMGQGAIYEQYF. This chain links TRBV2 with TRBJ2-7; 12 bases are shared with TRBD1. CDR1 and CDR2 (germline): SNHLY, FYNNEI. V shed 7 bases, J shed 3 bases, and the junction held 13 bases outside the gene matches. The CDR3 runs to 17 residues.

The genes are TRBV29-1 and TRBJ1-1; D is unclear. The CDR3 is made up of 14 amino acids. Trimming left V 2 bases short and J 7 bases short, with 17 bases between. Germline V CDR1 and CDR2: SQVTM, ANQGSEA. The CDR3 DNA reads as TGCAGCGTTGAACTTACAGCCACAGACATTGAAGCTTTCTTT. Residues: CSVELTATDIEAFF.

V gene TRBV6-4 combines with J gene TRBJ2-4, with a tentative D call TRBD1 (5 bases). Germline V gene data show CDR1 as MRHNA and CDR2 as SNTAGT. V lost 3 bases and J lost 5, with 8 bases in between. The CDR3 runs to 13 residues. The CDR3 loop is CASSETGENIQYF. For the CDR3, the DNA is TGTGCCAGCAGTGAAACAGGAGAAAACATTCAGTACTTC.

V is TRBV19 and J is TRBJ2-7, with 7 nucleotides matching TRBD2. J gave up 4 bases and V 5 bases, and 5 bases lay outside the gene matches. The CDR3 contains 13 residues. The germline V gene encodes CDR1 LNHDA and CDR2 SQIVND (reference sequence). DNA for the CDR3: TGTGCCAGTAGTTCAGTGGGAGGGTACGAGCAGTACTTC. Translation: CASSSVGGYEQYF.

This chain uses TRBV6-6 with TRBJ2-1, with 8 bases matching TRBD2. The V gene end was trimmed by 6 bases and the J gene end by 4 bases; junction bases not matched to a gene: 26. The CDR3 runs 21 residues. The germline gives CDR1 MNHNY, CDR2 SVGAGI (reference sequence). The CDR3 region is CASSRGGSTNLGSGKYNEQFF. The CDR3, as DNA: TGTGCCAGCAGCCGCGGGGGGTCGACTAATCTGGGTAGCGGGAAATACAATGAGCAGTTCTTC.

The chain couples TRBV19 to TRBJ2-1, with 9 bases that match TRBD2. V was pared by 9 bases and J by 7 bases, with 13 bases of the junction left unmatched. This CDR3 is 15 amino acids long. Looked up from germline, CDR1 is LNHDA and CDR2 is SQIVND (reference sequence). The CDR3 sequence is CASRLDSGSGNEQFF. CDR3 nucleotides: TGTGCCAGCCGACTAGATAGCGGGAGTGGTAATGAGCAGTTCTTC.

Of note for this clone: An end of the junction differs from the germline gene, which may be a read error. The chain employs TRBV27 and TRBJ2-7; 9 positions agree with TRBD1. Per germline, CDR1 MNHEY and CDR2 SMNVEV (reference sequence). This CDR3 region has 15 residues. CDR3 in amino acids: CATSLQGAASDEQYF. CDR3 bases: TGTGCCACCAGTTTACAGGGGGCGGCCAGCGACGAGCAGTACTTC.

V is TRBV30 and J is TRBJ2-3, with 13 bases fitting TRBD2. The CDR3 covers 13 residues. Germline CDR1 reads GTSNPN; CDR2 reads SVGIG (reference sequence). With V trimmed by 2 bases and J by 15 bases, 8 bases remained unmatched. The CDR3 DNA follows: TGTGCCTGGAGTCTCGGACTAGCGGGAGAATTATATTTT. It yields the protein CAWSLGLAGELYF.

The chain combines TRBV25-1 with TRBJ2-5; weak D call: TRBD1 (5 bases). The CDR3 has 15 residues. With 0 bases removed from V and 5 bases from J, the gap between germline ends came to 13 bases. Germline V lookup: CDR1 MGHDK, CDR2 SYGVNS. The CDR3 DNA follows: TGTGCCAGCAGTGAATATGTTCGCAGGGTTGAGACCCAGTACTTC. Its translation: CASSEYVRRVETQYF.

V and J are TRBV7-6 and TRBJ2-1, with TRBD2 matching 11 bases. The J segment lost 7 bases and the V segment lost 5 bases, leaving 10 bases of the junction unmatched. Germline CDR1 SGHVS, CDR2 FNYEAQ. The CDR3 loop spans 16 amino acids. CDR3 amino acids: CASSPGTSGGGNEQFF. The CDR3 DNA reads TGTGCCAGCAGCCCCGGGACTAGCGGAGGGGGGAATGAGCAGTTCTTC. The whole variable domain, filled in from reference TRBV7-6 and TRBJ2-1, reads GAGVSQSPRYKVTKRGQDVALRCDPISGHVSLYWYRQALGQGPEFLTYFNYEAQQDKSGLPNDRFSAERPEGSISTLTIQRTEQRDSAMYRCASSPGTSGGGNEQFFGPGTRLTVL.

The chain has TRBV29-1 and TRBJ2-1; TRBD2 matches 7 bases. The CDR3 contains 14 residues. Unmatched junction bases numbered 1, after V lost 0 bases and J lost 2 bases. CDR1 is SQVTM and CDR2 is ANQGSEA in the germline V gene. Here the CDR3 DNA reads TGCAGCGTTGAAGATGGGACTACCTACAATGAGCAGTTCTTC. Its protein is CSVEDGTTYNEQFF.

The chain carries TRBV4-1 and TRBJ1-5; TRBD1 is a possible D gene (5 bases). This CDR3 region has 14 residues. V was cut by 4 bases and J by 5 bases, with 12 bases left in between. CDR1 is MGHRA and CDR2 is YSYEKL in the germline V gene. CDR3 residues: CASSLAGRDQPQHF. Written as DNA, the CDR3 is TGCGCCAGCAGCCTTGCAGGGCGTGATCAGCCCCAGCATTTT.

The rearrangement uses TRBV9 and TRBJ2-2, with 13 bases that match TRBD2. CDR1 and CDR2 from the germline V gene are SGDLS and YYNGEE. The length of the CDR3 is 16 residues. V lost 6 bases and J lost 5; bases outside the gene matches: 7. The CDR3: CASTGGTSGATGELFF. The CDR3 bases are TGTGCCAGCACCGGAGGGACTAGCGGGGCAACCGGGGAGCTGTTTTTT. The full variable domain, completed using reference TRBV9 and TRBJ2-2, is DSGVTQTPKHLITATGQRVTLRCSPRSGDLSVYWYQQSLDQGLQFLIQYYNGEERAKGNILERFSAQQFPDLHSELNLSSLELGDSALYFCASTGGTSGATGELFFGEGSRLTVL.

The gene calls are TRBV5-1 and TRBJ2-7; 11 nucleotides match TRBD1. The germline CDR1 and CDR2 sequences are SGHRS and YFSETQ. The length of the CDR3 is 14 residues. V trimming: 5 bases; J trimming: 6 bases; junction bases outside the gene matches: 7. The CDR3 protein is CASRFGQGAGEQYF. CDR3 sequence (DNA): TGCGCCAGCAGATTTGGACAGGGGGCAGGCGAGCAGTACTTC.

This clone has more than one count but fewer than ten. This chain uses TRBV2 with TRBJ2-7, with TRBD2 matching 10 bases. V was clipped by 5 bases and J by 2 bases; unmatched bases: 9. This CDR3 region has 16 residues. Germline V gene data show CDR1 as SNHLY and CDR2 as FYNNEI. The CDR3 loop is CASSSSSGSGAYEQYF. The CDR3 DNA reads as TGTGCCAGCAGTAGCTCTAGCGGGAGTGGTGCCTACGAGCAGTACTTC.

The J gene is TRBJ2-1, the V gene TRBV6-4; 14 nucleotides agree with TRBD2. There are 17 residues in the CDR3. V lost 2 bases and J lost 6; bases outside the gene matches: 6. Germline V gene lookup returns CDR1 MRHNA and CDR2 SNTAGT. The CDR3 DNA reads as TGTGCCAGCAGTGACCAAGGGACTAGCGGGAGTACCAATGAGCAGTTCTTC. Protein: CASSDQGTSGSTNEQFF.

The chain employs TRBV7-9 and TRBJ2-2; TRBD2 matches 10 bases. The CDR3 sequence is 16 residues long. The germline gives CDR1 SEHNR, CDR2 FQNEAQ (reference sequence). V shed 5 bases, J shed 5 bases, and the junction held 8 bases outside the gene matches. The CDR3 region has the DNA TGTGCCAGCAGCCCTACTAGCGGGAAAGGTACCGGGGAGCTGTTTTTT. This sequence encodes CASSPTSGKGTGELFF.

The V gene is TRBV27, the J gene TRBJ1-2, with a weak D call TRBD1 (5 bases). CDR1 and CDR2 (germline): MNHEY, SMNVEV (reference sequence). V gave up 1 base and J gave up 5 bases, with 11 bases separating them. This CDR3 region has 14 residues. CDR3 DNA sequence: TGTGCCAGCAGTTTATTGCAGGGTCGGTATGGCTACACCTTC. It encodes CASSLLQGRYGYTF.

The chain employs TRBV12-3 or TRBV12-4 and TRBJ1-5; 7 nucleotides align to TRBD1. This CDR3 is built from 13 residues. Trimming removed 3 bases from V and 7 bases from J; junction bases left unmatched: 3. CDR3 sequence: CASSFRGDQPQHF. The CDR3 region has the DNA TGTGCCAGCAGTTTCAGGGGGGACCAGCCCCAGCATTTT.

The chain carries TRBV14 and TRBJ1-1; no clear D. Germline V CDR1 and CDR2: SGHDN, FVKESK. The CDR3 extends over 13 amino acids. Deletions cut 5 bases from V and 0 bases from J, with 7 bases between. The CDR3 loop is CASSGQVNTEAFF. The CDR3 region has the DNA TGTGCCAGCAGCGGTCAGGTGAACACTGAAGCTTTCTTT.